What follows describes a single TCR beta chain. What it binds is unknown. Genomic DNA of every subset was divided equally among multiple immunoSEQ plates. Assay: immunoSEQ multiplex PCR; the TCRdb copy retains only in-frame clones and omits some. The table records fewer than 3 million clones, about 90% of them present only once. This sample stems from a study of shared clonotypes between healthy human individuals. Whole-study findings and limits: Naive subsets usually exceeded memory subsets in estimated richness. Rarefaction demonstrated incomplete sorted-subset sequencing despite large depth.

Trimming took off 8 bases at V and 4 bases at J, with 15 bases between the two ends. Germline values: CDR1 MDHEN, CDR2 SYDVKM. The CDR3 runs 13 residues. The CD4+ fraction was divided into a CD45RA+ naive subset and a CD45RA-negative memory subset. The source is a man aged 18-30 years in good health. Some clones in this sample may be carry-over from other donors' samples. J is TRBJ2-7 and V is TRBV28, with a tentative D call TRBD2 (7 bases). The specimen sequenced was naive CD4+ T cells from PBMCs. Subset: CD45RA+ positively selected. The DNA of the CDR3 is TGTGCCAGCCGCCCCGGGGGGCGTTACGAGCAGTACTTC. This translates into CASRPGGRYEQYF.